This T cell receptor (beta chain) came from a study of blood T cell repertoires in COVID-19. The length of the CDR3 is 14 residues. V was pared by 3 bases and J by 4 bases, with 5 bases of the junction left unmatched. The germline gives CDR1 SGHRS, CDR2 YFSETQ. Profiled with immunoSEQ multiplex PCR; TCRdb holds only in-frame clones, not every one. The sample has some 350,000 clones; roughly 90% are singletons. The sequenced material came from peripheral blood. The chain carries TRBV5-1 and TRBJ2-7; 9 nucleotides match TRBD2. This TCR derives from a woman in her twenties or thirties with COVID-19, enrolled during active disease. The CDR3 reads CASSSSGARYEQYF. The CDR3 DNA reads TGCGCCAGCAGCTCTAGCGGGGCAAGATACGAGCAGTACTTC.